This T cell receptor beta chain is from a study of T cell changes during pregnancy in multiple sclerosis. From germline, CDR1 is LGHNA and CDR2 YNFKEQ. This CDR3 contains 15 residues. The J segment lost 2 bases and the V segment lost 1 base, leaving 4 bases of the junction unmatched. Only in-frame clones appear in the TCRdb table, and some are missing; sequencing was by immunoSEQ multiplex PCR. The sample shows approximately 35,000 clones, about 89% of them seen only once. The TCR comes from a female donor in good health, enrolled as a control in a pregnancy study. This sequence joins TRBV4-2 and TRBJ2-7; 8 nucleotides align to TRBD2. Here the sequenced sample was CD4+ T cells from peripheral blood mononuclear cells, taken in the third trimester of pregnancy. The DNA for the CDR3 is TGTGCCAGCAGCCAAGGTAGCGGGGCGACCTACGAGCAGTACTTC. It is translated as CASSQGSGATYEQYF.